A single sample gave rise to the 17 T cell receptor beta chains below, sequenced in a study of cytomegalovirus exposure and HLA in healthy donors. Both 60 Vbeta primers and 13 Jbeta primers went into the PCR. The assay was immunoSEQ multiplex PCR, and TCRdb's table has in-frame clones only and misses some. The table lists 150,000 to 200,000 clones, 80% of them singletons, with 8.5% to 10% in the top ten. The sequenced sample was PBMCs. These receptor sequences come from a man between 18 and 35 years old in good health and CMV-seropositive.

In this sample, this clone turned up once. The V call is TRBV27, the J call TRBJ1-3, with 8 bases matching TRBD1. This CDR3 has 13 residues. The germline gives CDR1 MNHEY, CDR2 SMNVEV (reference sequence). V gave up 6 bases and J gave up 4 bases; unmatched junction bases: 2. CDR3 loop: CASRRDRGNTIYF. CDR3 sequence (DNA): TGTGCCAGCAGGCGGGACAGGGGAAACACCATATATTTT.

This chain links TRBV7-3 with TRBJ2-7; maybe TRBD2 (6 bases). Looked up from germline, CDR1 is SGHTA and CDR2 is FQGTGA. Trimming removed 4 bases from V and 6 bases from J, with 16 bases in between. The CDR3 extends over 14 amino acids. The CDR3 here is CASSSRPGVGEQYF. The DNA for the CDR3 is TGTGCCAGCAGCTCCCGCCCGGGGGTGGGCGAGCAGTACTTC.

This clone was detected only a few times. The chain couples TRBV29-1 to TRBJ2-7, with TRBD1 matching over 7 bases. The CDR3 covers 14 residues. With V trimmed by 7 bases and J by 2 bases, 11 bases remained unmatched. CDR1 and CDR2 from the germline V gene are SQVTM and ANQGSEA. The CDR3 protein is CSAAPGTATYEQYF. CDR3 DNA sequence: TGCAGCGCAGCCCCCGGGACAGCAACCTACGAGCAGTACTTC.

V gene TRBV9 combines with J gene TRBJ2-5; 7 bases are shared with TRBD1. Losses at the gene ends were 0 bases for V and 5 bases for J; bases not matched to a gene: 7. The CDR3 length is 15 residues. The germline CDR1 and CDR2 sequences are SGDLS and YYNGEE. CDR3 sequence: CASSVDRGGGETQYF. CDR3 DNA: TGTGCCAGCAGCGTAGACCGAGGGGGCGGGGAGACCCAGTACTTC.

This chain joins TRBV19 and TRBJ1-1; TRBD1 might be the D (6 bases). The CDR3 contains 14 residues. CDR1 and CDR2 from the germline V gene are LNHDA and SQIVND (reference sequence). The ends were cut back, 7 bases at V and 3 bases at J, with 15 bases in the middle. The CDR3 here is CASTLTGAYTEAFF. The CDR3 DNA follows: TGTGCCAGTACACTGACAGGAGCGTACACTGAAGCTTTCTTT.

The chain joins TRBV18 to TRBJ2-3; 10 bases map to TRBD2. The CDR3 contains 17 residues. Germline-derived CDR1 and CDR2 are KGHSH and LQKENI. Trimming removed 2 bases from V and 6 bases from J; junction bases left unmatched: 11. This CDR3 reads CASSPSVSSGGIDTQYF. CDR3 DNA sequence: TGTGCCAGCTCACCAAGTGTATCTAGCGGGGGCATCGATACGCAGTATTTT.

The CDR3 DNA is TGTGCCAGCACCTTGTGGCTAGGCGAGACCCAGTACTTC. It translates to CASTLWLGETQYF. The chain combines TRBV7-9 with TRBJ2-5; D is uncertain. The CDR3 consists of 13 residues. CDR1 and CDR2 from the germline V gene are SEHNR and FQNEAQ (reference sequence). V lost 7 bases to trimming and J lost 5 bases, with 14 bases between them.

A single count supports this clone. The J gene is TRBJ1-5, the V gene TRBV27; D is unclear. The CDR3 sequence is 17 residues long. Trimming cost V 5 bases and J 0 bases, with 17 bases left between them. Germline CDR1 is MNHEY and CDR2 is SMNVEV (reference sequence). The chain's CDR3 is CASSPLPDWYSNQPQHF. CDR3 nucleotide sequence: TGTGCCAGCAGTCCATTACCGGACTGGTATAGCAATCAGCCCCAGCATTTT.

This clone turned up a few times. The V gene is TRBV6-1, the J gene TRBJ1-1, with 7 bases lining up with TRBD1. V gave up 3 bases and J gave up 0 bases; unmatched junction bases: 1. Per germline, CDR1 MNHNS and CDR2 SASEGT. The CDR3 is made up of 14 amino acids. The CDR3 DNA is TGTGCCAGCAGTGAGGGACAGATGAACACTGAAGCTTTCTTT. Its translation: CASSEGQMNTEAFF.

V usage is TRBV28 and J usage is TRBJ1-2, with unresolved D. The germline CDR1 and CDR2 sequences are MDHEN and SYDVKM. This CDR3 spans 10 amino acids. Trimming stripped 8 bases from V and 4 bases from J, with 5 bases between. CDR3 DNA sequence: TGTGCCAGCTACAGCTATGGCTACACCTTC. It translates to CASYSYGYTF.

The CDR3 here is CASSSYPPGSGNTIYF. The CDR3 nucleotides read TGTGCCAGCAGCTCCTACCCACCTGGCTCTGGAAACACCATATATTTT. The chain is built from TRBV7-9 and TRBJ1-3; no firm D call. The V gene lost 4 bases and the J gene lost 0 bases, with 13 bases spanning the gap. The CDR3 extends over 16 amino acids. Germline loops: CDR1 SEHNR, CDR2 FQNEAQ (reference sequence).

J is TRBJ1-1 and V is TRBV6-5; TRBD1 matches 9 bases. The V gene end was trimmed by 6 bases and the J gene end by 4 bases; junction bases not matched to a gene: 0. Germline V gene data show CDR1 as MNHEY and CDR2 as SVGAGI. The CDR3 runs to 12 residues. The CDR3 coding sequence is TGTGCCAGCAGGACAGGGGGCACTGAAGCTTTCTTT. This translates into CASRTGGTEAFF.

The V and J genes are TRBV19 and TRBJ1-5, with TRBD1 as a possible D gene (5 bases). V was pared by 6 bases and J by 9 bases, with 15 bases between. CDR3 length equals 13 residues. Germline CDR1 LNHDA, CDR2 SQIVND (reference sequence). Here the CDR3 DNA reads TGTGCCAGTAGATACCGGAGGGGAGGGCCCCAGCATTTT. Translated, it gives CASRYRRGGPQHF.

The rearrangement uses TRBV15 and TRBJ2-1; TRBD1 aligns across 7 bases. Germline CDR1 and CDR2: LNHNV and YYDKDF (reference sequence). The CDR3 extends over 15 amino acids. Unmatched junction bases numbered 11, after V lost 6 bases and J lost 6 bases. The CDR3 DNA reads as TGTGCCACCAGTAGACAGGGTTCGCTACTCAATGAGCAGTTCTTC. Amino acid sequence: CATSRQGSLLNEQFF.

The chain is built from TRBV19 and TRBJ1-2; the D gene is possibly TRBD1 (6 bases). The CDR3 runs 15 residues. Germline CDR1 is LNHDA and CDR2 is SQIVND (reference sequence). Trimming stripped 7 bases from V and 3 bases from J, with 18 bases between. CDR3 sequence reads: CASNWDTFNDYGYTF. CDR3 coding DNA: TGTGCCAGTAATTGGGACACGTTTAACGACTATGGCTACACCTTC.

This clone has a handful of counts. This chain joins TRBV5-1 and TRBJ1-2; the D gene is possibly TRBD1 (6 bases). Germline CDR1 and CDR2: SGHRS and YFSETQ. The CDR3 loop spans 14 amino acids. The V and J ends lost 6 bases and 0 bases respectively, with 12 bases between them. The CDR3 bases are TGCGCCAGCAATACAGGGACCACTAACTATGGCTACACCTTC. This sequence encodes CASNTGTTNYGYTF.

The chain combines TRBV19 with TRBJ1-2; 7 nucleotides line up with TRBD1. The CDR3 totals 18 residues. CDR1 is LNHDA and CDR2 is SQIVND in the germline V gene (reference sequence). Trimming cost V 3 bases and J 0 bases; bases outside gene matches: 13. For the CDR3, the DNA is TGTGCCAGTAGTATCCTCCTGGACAGGTTTGGAGCTAACTATGGCTACACCTTC. Amino acids: CASSILLDRFGANYGYTF. The full variable domain, with the rest looked up from reference TRBV19 and TRBJ1-2, is DGGITQSPKYLFRKEGQNVTLSCEQNLNHDAMYWYRQDPGQGLRLIYYSQIVNDFQKGDIAEGYSVSREKKESFPLTVTSAQKNPTAFYLCASSILLDRFGANYGYTFGSGTRLTVV.